This T cell receptor beta chain was documented in a study of T-cell reconstitution after alpha-beta-depleted transplantation in children. Points on this clonotype: Its antigen is still unknown.

Unique molecular identifiers were built into the TCRbeta library. TCRdb ran MiXCR on the PCR reads and lists one entry per CDR3 protein. The sample includes about 420,000 distinct CDR3 sequences, around 15% seen only once; the top ten take approximately 29%. Study-wide points: Elevated TCRbeta diversity at day 60 was traced, in some patients, to surviving recipient T cells and thymic progenitors. A year had passed since transplant, and T-cell counts and diversity by then came mostly from newly produced T cells.

CDR1 is SQVTM, CDR2 ANQGSEA, per germline. The junction had 6 bases not matched to a gene; V was cut back by 5 bases and J by 1 base. The CDR3 spans 16 residues. Source: PBMCs, mostly from graft donor cells, taken 360 days after TCRalphabeta/CD19-depleted stem cell transplant. The J gene is TRBJ2-5, the V gene TRBV29-1; 14 nucleotides match TRBD2. The clonotype comes from a boy in the first two years of life who had a stem cell transplant for Wiskott-Aldrich syndrome, so the T cells may come from the graft donor. CDR3 amino acids: CSVRLAGGPGQETQYF. The DNA for the CDR3 is TGCAGCGTTCGACTAGCGGGAGGGCCGGGCCAAGAGACCCAGTACTTC.